The 29 T cell receptor beta chains below were found in one sample sequenced in a study of T cell clonotyping in hematopoietic cell transplantation. Time point described: recipient sample about 28 days before transplant, after cytoreduction. Clones were read by immunoSEQ multiplex PCR, and TCRdb kept only the in-frame ones, dropping some. The sample consists of some 30,000 clones, around 80% of them appearing once. The source material was peripheral blood mononuclear cells, sampled before stem cell transplant. These receptors were collected from a woman aged 25 to 39 with chronic myeloid leukemia. Some clones in this sample may be carry-over from other donors' samples.

The chain links TRBV6-4 to TRBJ1-1, with no clear D. The V and J ends lost 4 bases and 1 base respectively, with 7 bases between them. Germline-derived CDR1 and CDR2 are MRHNA and SNTAGT. There are 13 residues in the CDR3. The CDR3, as DNA: TGTGCCAGCAGTGTACAGCCGAACACTGAAGCTTTCTTT. Translating gives CASSVQPNTEAFF.

CDR3 DNA sequence: TGTGCCAGCAGCCTTTCAGACCGGATACCCTACGAGCAGTACGTC. As protein: CASSLSDRIPYEQYV. The chain has TRBV14 and TRBJ2-7; the D is unclear. There are 15 residues in the CDR3. V was clipped by 4 bases and J by 2 bases, with 15 bases between them. The germline V gene encodes CDR1 SGHDN and CDR2 FVKESK.

The V call is TRBV6-5, the J call TRBJ1-2; D call uncertain. The CDR3 extends over 14 amino acids. Germline CDR1 is MNHEY and CDR2 is SVGAGI. V gave up 6 bases and J gave up 4 bases, with 15 bases separating them. CDR3 amino acids: CASRAGGPGYGYTF. The CDR3 region has the DNA TGTGCCAGCAGAGCAGGTGGTCCGGGCTATGGCTACACCTTC.

The rearrangement links TRBV29-1 to TRBJ1-1; D might be TRBD1 (5 bases). The CDR3 runs 13 residues. Trimming stripped 4 bases from V and 2 bases from J, with 11 bases between. CDR1 is SQVTM and CDR2 is ANQGSEA in the germline V gene. CDR3 coding DNA: TGCAGCGTTGGGGGACTCCTCAACACTGAAGCTTTCTTT. This codes for CSVGGLLNTEAFF.

The gene calls are TRBV4-3 and TRBJ2-5; tentatively, D is TRBD1 or TRBD2 (5 bases each). Per the germline V gene, CDR1 is LGHNA and CDR2 is YSLEER. This CDR3 is 15 amino acids long. Trimming pared 1 base from V and 5 bases from J, leaving 14 bases between. In DNA, the CDR3 is TGCGCCAGCAGCCAAGCAGGGACGTGGTTGGAGACCCAGTACTTC. The encoded protein is CASSQAGTWLETQYF.

The genes are TRBV2 and TRBJ2-7; D is unresolved. Per germline, CDR1 SNHLY and CDR2 FYNNEI. This CDR3 spans 14 amino acids. The germline V and J ends were trimmed by 2 bases and 2 bases, with 10 bases remaining between them. CDR3 region: CASSEYLLAYEQYF. The DNA for the CDR3 is TGTGCCAGCAGTGAATATCTCCTTGCCTACGAGCAGTACTTC.

In DNA, the CDR3 is TGTGCCAGCAAAAAGCGGGGGGAGACCGGGGAGCTGTTTTTT. This translates into CASKKRGETGELFF. The chain couples TRBV2 to TRBJ2-2; 9 nucleotides line up with TRBD2. V lost 7 bases and J lost 5; bases outside the gene matches: 5. Looked up from germline, CDR1 is SNHLY and CDR2 is FYNNEI. This CDR3 is 14 amino acids long.

The chain employs TRBV7-3 and TRBJ2-7; D is unclear. The germline gives CDR1 SGHTA, CDR2 FQGTGA. CDR3 length: 14 amino acids. Trimming removed 2 bases at V and 3 bases at J, with 11 bases between. Here the CDR3 DNA reads TGTGCCAGCAGCTTAGATCGCCCCGGCTACGAGCAGTACTTC. It yields the protein CASSLDRPGYEQYF.

The gene calls are TRBV27 and TRBJ1-6; D gene uncertain. Germline V CDR1 and CDR2: MNHEY, SMNVEV (reference sequence). The CDR3 is 14 amino acids. The V end lost 2 bases, the J end lost 6 bases, and 8 bases lay between the germline ends. CDR3 sequence: CASSLGRSNSPLHF. CDR3 bases: TGTGCCAGCAGTTTAGGGCGGAGTAATTCACCCCTCCACTTT.

The chain's CDR3 is CASNTPSRDRTLNSPLHF. CDR3 bases: TGTGCCAGTAATACCCCCTCCAGGGACAGGACCCTCAATTCACCCCTCCACTTT. The chain links TRBV19 to TRBJ1-6; 8 nucleotides line up with TRBD1. Germline values: CDR1 LNHDA, CDR2 SQIVND (reference sequence). The V gene end was trimmed by 7 bases and the J gene end by 7 bases; junction bases not matched to a gene: 18. The CDR3 totals 18 residues.

The V call is TRBV4-2, the J call TRBJ2-1, with D possibly matching TRBD2 (6 bases). Between the trimmed V and J ends, which lost 4 bases and 8 bases, there was a span of 9 bases. The germline gives CDR1 LGHNA, CDR2 YNFKEQ. CDR3 size: 12 residues. CDR3 in amino acids: CASSPWGDEQFF. The CDR3 DNA follows: TGTGCCAGCAGCCCTTGGGGGGATGAGCAGTTCTTC.

The chain carries TRBV7-8 and TRBJ2-7; no firm D call. Germline loops: CDR1 SGHVS, CDR2 FQNEAQ. V lost 7 bases and J 3 bases, leaving 16 bases between the germline ends. CDR3 length: 14 amino acids. DNA of the CDR3: TGTGCCAGCAACCGAGGTCAGCTCGGCTACGAGCAGTACTTC. It translates to CASNRGQLGYEQYF.

This rearrangement joins TRBV9 to TRBJ1-2, with D unresolved. Trimming pared 3 bases from V and 2 bases from J, leaving 11 bases between. The CDR3 extends over 14 amino acids. Germline V lookup: CDR1 SGDLS, CDR2 YYNGEE. The CDR3 reads CASSGHRENYGYTF. The CDR3 DNA sequence: TGTGCCAGCAGCGGGCACCGGGAGAACTATGGCTACACCTTC.

The chain combines TRBV6-6 with TRBJ1-5; TRBD1 agrees at 9 bases. The germline CDR1 and CDR2 sequences are MNHNY and SVGAGI (reference sequence). This CDR3 is built from 16 residues. The junction had 8 bases not matched to a gene; V was cut back by 6 bases and J by 2 bases. This CDR3 reads CASSSTGGGGNQPQHF. In nucleotides, the CDR3 is TGTGCCAGCAGCTCAACAGGGGGCGGTGGCAATCAGCCCCAGCATTTT.

The chain employs TRBV13 and TRBJ1-2; D unresolved. With 5 bases removed from V and 3 bases from J, the gap between germline ends came to 16 bases. The germline CDR1 and CDR2 sequences are PRHDT and FYEKMQ (reference sequence). This CDR3 is built from 15 residues. This chain's CDR3 is CASSRWGGEDYGYTF. The CDR3 DNA follows: TGTGCCAGCAGCCGCTGGGGAGGTGAGGACTATGGCTACACCTTC.

The CDR3, as DNA: TGTGCCATCAGTGAGTCTCTTCCGGGACAGGGTTACCAAGAGACCCAGTACTTC. Protein: CAISESLPGQGYQETQYF. The chain combines TRBV10-3 with TRBJ2-5; 9 nucleotides agree with TRBD1. Per germline, CDR1 ENHRY and CDR2 SYGVKD. After removal of 0 bases from V and 0 bases from J, the junction contained 8 bases not matched to a gene. CDR3 size: 18 residues.

The V gene is TRBV4-1, the J gene TRBJ2-2; D remains unclear. V was clipped by 6 bases and J by 3 bases, with 17 bases between them. Germline V gene sequence: CDR1 MGHRA, CDR2 YSYEKL. This CDR3 region has 16 residues. In DNA, the CDR3 is TGCGCCAGCAGACAATGGGTGTCCAAAGACACCGGGGAGCTGTTTTTT. As protein: CASRQWVSKDTGELFF.

V is TRBV6-4 and J is TRBJ2-2, with unresolved D. Germline loops: CDR1 MRHNA, CDR2 SNTAGT. The CDR3 loop spans 13 amino acids. The V end lost 3 bases, the J end lost 6 bases, and 8 bases lay between the germline ends. The CDR3 loop reads CASSEGSPGELFF. Here the CDR3 DNA reads TGTGCCAGCAGTGAAGGTAGTCCCGGGGAGCTGTTTTTT.

A few counts support this clone. V usage is TRBV5-6 and J usage is TRBJ1-6; perhaps TRBD1 as D (6 bases). There are 16 residues in the CDR3. Germline V gene lookup returns CDR1 SGHDT and CDR2 YYEEEE. Trimming left V 0 bases short and J 7 bases short, with 14 bases between. CDR3 loop: CASSLVSGGTNSPLHF. CDR3 nucleotides: TGTGCCAGCAGCTTGGTATCCGGGGGGACAAATTCACCCCTCCACTTT. Filled out from reference TRBV5-6 and TRBJ1-6, the complete variable domain reads DAGVTQSPTHLIKTRGQQVTLRCSPKSGHDTVSWYQQALGQGPQFIFQYYEEEERQRGNFPDRFSGHQFPNYSSELNVNALLLGDSALYLCASSLVSGGTNSPLHFGNGTRLTVT.

This sequence joins TRBV13 and TRBJ2-7; the D is unclear. This CDR3 region has 12 residues. V lost 5 bases to trimming and J lost 0 bases, with 5 bases between them. Germline V gene sequence: CDR1 PRHDT, CDR2 FYEKMQ (reference sequence). The CDR3 coding sequence is TGTGCCAGCAGCCCGAACTCCTACGAGCAGTACGTC. Residues: CASSPNSYEQYV.

The gene calls are TRBV30 and TRBJ2-1, with 8 bases identical to TRBD1. There are 14 residues in the CDR3. With 0 bases clipped from V and 8 bases from J, the junction kept 6 bases outside the gene matches. Germline CDR1 reads GTSNPN; CDR2 reads SVGIG (reference sequence). For the CDR3, the DNA is TGTGCCTGGAGTGTAGGACAGGGAAGGGATGAGCAGTTCTTC. It encodes CAWSVGQGRDEQFF.

This clone was observed a handful of times. V usage is TRBV29-1 and J usage is TRBJ2-2, with D unresolved. Deletions cut 5 bases from V and 5 bases from J, with 15 bases between. CDR1 is SQVTM, CDR2 ANQGSEA, per germline. The CDR3 contains 14 residues. As DNA, the CDR3 is TGCAGCGTTCAAAAAAATATCCATACCGGGGAGCTGTTTTTT. Its translation is CSVQKNIHTGELFF.

J is TRBJ1-4 and V is TRBV7-6, with D uncertain. This CDR3 region has 19 residues. With 5 bases removed from V and 0 bases from J, the gap between germline ends came to 22 bases. Germline CDR1 is SGHVS and CDR2 is FNYEAQ. CDR3 loop: CASSPNFFTLRTTNEKLFF. Written as DNA, the CDR3 is TGTGCCAGCAGCCCTAACTTTTTTACACTGAGAACAACTAATGAAAAACTGTTTTTT.

This CDR3 reads CASTERGWTGELFF. Here the CDR3 DNA reads TGTGCCAGCACGGAAAGAGGTTGGACCGGGGAGCTGTTTTTT. The chain has TRBV25-1 and TRBJ2-2; D gene ambiguous. The CDR3 has 14 residues. Trimming took off 7 bases at V and 5 bases at J, with 14 bases between the two ends. Germline V gives CDR1 MGHDK, CDR2 SYGVNS.

Remarks on this clone: The germline gene is not matched at one end of the junction; a read error may be the cause. The J gene is TRBJ1-6, the V gene TRBV6-1, with unresolved D. Germline V gives CDR1 MNHNS, CDR2 SASEGT. The CDR3 is made up of 13 amino acids. For the CDR3, the DNA is TGTGCCAGCACATCCAGGCCCCATTCGCCCCTCCACTTT. This encodes CASTSRPHSPLHF.

The chain combines TRBV2 with TRBJ1-1; 7 nucleotides line up with TRBD1. The CDR3 spans 12 residues. J gave up 7 bases and V 4 bases, and 3 bases lay outside the gene matches. Germline CDR1 is SNHLY and CDR2 is FYNNEI. The CDR3 sequence: CASSVGQHEAFF. The DNA for the CDR3 is TGTGCCAGCAGTGTGGGACAGCATGAAGCTTTCTTT.

The rearrangement uses TRBV20-1 and TRBJ1-1, with D uncertain. The CDR3 is made up of 10 amino acids. Germline CDR1 and CDR2: DFQATT and SNEGSKA (reference sequence). Trimming removed 5 bases from V and 4 bases from J, with 5 bases in between. In nucleotides, the CDR3 is TGCAGTGCTGTGGGCACTGAAGCTTTCTTT. Its translation: CSAVGTEAFF.

Of note for this clone: Germline is not matched at one junction end, which may reflect a read error. The rearrangement uses TRBV7-7 and TRBJ2-1; 10 bases are a match to TRBD2. The CDR3 is made up of 14 amino acids. CDR1 and CDR2 (germline): SSHAT, FNYEAQ (reference sequence). The CDR3, as DNA: TGTGCTAGCAGCCCACTAGCGGGGCACAATGAGCAGTTCTTC. It codes for CASSPLAGHNEQFF. Variable domain in full (rest from reference TRBV7-7 and TRBJ2-1): GAGVSQSPRYKVTKRGQDVTLRCDPISSHATLYWYQQALGQGPEFLTYFNYEAQPDKSGLPSDRFSAERPEGSISTLTIQRTEQRDSAMYRCASSPLAGHNEQFFGPGTRLTVL.

The gene calls are TRBV9 and TRBJ1-2; D is unresolved. The germline V gene has CDR1 SGDLS and CDR2 YYNGEE. Trimming took off 3 bases at V and 3 bases at J, with 18 bases between the two ends. This CDR3 has 16 amino acids. The DNA for the CDR3 is TGTGCCAGCAGCGACTCACTTAGGCAGACGGACTATGGCTACACCTTC. Its protein product is CASSDSLRQTDYGYTF.